The source of this TCR beta chain is a study of STAT5B mutations in CD4+ large granular lymphocyte leukemia (dated by TCRdb to between 2021 and 2024). With respect to the entire study: Among healthy controls, the CDR3 'QG' motif was associated with a particular HLA allele. The study compared the TCRbeta repertoires of patients with CD4+ T-cell large granular lymphocyte leukemia against those of healthy blood donors. The purity of purified fractions was confirmed by flow cytometry on FACSCanto II or FACSVerse to exceed 95% among lymphocytes. What the work shows at the level of the full study, not this receptor alone: The data were not HLA-matched, and the higher clonality in CD4+ T-LGLL than in CD8+ T-LGLL could be due to the relatively small sample size. Greater clonality appeared to be present in CD4-sorted patient repertoires than in healthy CD4+ repertoires, and the difference was retained after the putative leukemic clones were removed. The main leukemic clonotypes were found to be private to each patient, although approximately 26% of the main leukemic clonotypes were detected at low frequency in the non-leukemic repertoires of other patients. Enrichment of TRBV06-family usage was observed among the top patient clones (8/27) relative to healthy controls (2/35).

The CDR3, cysteine through phenylalanine, is 14 amino acids long. CDR3 DNA only is kept here, 42 bases in frame from base 1. For CDR1 and CDR2, the germline V gene lists SGHRS and YFSETQ. V loses 4 bases at its end and J loses 5 bases; junction bases beyond the gene matches: 8. The healthy control group was made up of some 38 blood donors, and the Finnish Red Cross blood service supplied their buffy coats. All TCR-sequenced material derived from peripheral blood: patient blood samples and healthy donor buffy coats. Peripheral blood mononuclear cells were isolated by Ficoll-Hypaque gradient centrifugation. Magnetic purification was used to isolate CD4+ cells from the buffy coats of the healthy controls. Genomic DNA was extracted with the Gentra Puregene Cell and Tissue kit and quantified on a Qubit 2.0 fluorometer. The immunoSEQ assay at survey resolution was applied to genomic DNA for sequencing of TCRbeta rearrangements. Turning to the authors' computational methods: A lowest detectable productive clonotype frequency of 2.59 x 10-5 was observed in the TCR sequencing data. Analyses included only productive TCRbeta rearrangements, meaning complete and in-frame sequences. Simpson clonality, calculated in the immunoSEQ Analyzer version 3.0, was used as the measure of sample clonality. Based on frequency, clones were grouped as very rare, small, medium, large (1-20%) or hyperexpanded (>20%). Generation probabilities were estimated with OLGA 1.2.3, V-gene circos plots were made with VDJtools, specificities were looked up in VDJdb, and CDR3 motifs were identified with GLIPH. In its TCRdb copy, this immuneACCESS table keeps in-frame sequences only and misses some clones. Where compared with another copy, unresolved V genes explain less than half of these, and the others have no known cause. Clonal size and the V and J genes are those of that table, whereas D and trimming came from the DNA. This sample has fewer than 45,000 clones in its table, and approximately 83% of those were observed once. The ten largest clones add up to around 2.6% of the sample.

About this clone: Its antigen is still unknown. No base-level quality is on record; no much larger clone is a single base apart.

This clonotype was sampled from a human donor in good health. The sequenced sample consisted of CD4+ T cells from blood buffy coats. The chain employs TRBV5-1 and TRBJ2-5, with 7 junctional bases fitting TRBD1. The CDR3 reads CASSRTGERETQYF. The DNA reads as follows: TGCGCCAGCAGCCGGACAGGTGAAAGGGAGACCCAGTACTTC.